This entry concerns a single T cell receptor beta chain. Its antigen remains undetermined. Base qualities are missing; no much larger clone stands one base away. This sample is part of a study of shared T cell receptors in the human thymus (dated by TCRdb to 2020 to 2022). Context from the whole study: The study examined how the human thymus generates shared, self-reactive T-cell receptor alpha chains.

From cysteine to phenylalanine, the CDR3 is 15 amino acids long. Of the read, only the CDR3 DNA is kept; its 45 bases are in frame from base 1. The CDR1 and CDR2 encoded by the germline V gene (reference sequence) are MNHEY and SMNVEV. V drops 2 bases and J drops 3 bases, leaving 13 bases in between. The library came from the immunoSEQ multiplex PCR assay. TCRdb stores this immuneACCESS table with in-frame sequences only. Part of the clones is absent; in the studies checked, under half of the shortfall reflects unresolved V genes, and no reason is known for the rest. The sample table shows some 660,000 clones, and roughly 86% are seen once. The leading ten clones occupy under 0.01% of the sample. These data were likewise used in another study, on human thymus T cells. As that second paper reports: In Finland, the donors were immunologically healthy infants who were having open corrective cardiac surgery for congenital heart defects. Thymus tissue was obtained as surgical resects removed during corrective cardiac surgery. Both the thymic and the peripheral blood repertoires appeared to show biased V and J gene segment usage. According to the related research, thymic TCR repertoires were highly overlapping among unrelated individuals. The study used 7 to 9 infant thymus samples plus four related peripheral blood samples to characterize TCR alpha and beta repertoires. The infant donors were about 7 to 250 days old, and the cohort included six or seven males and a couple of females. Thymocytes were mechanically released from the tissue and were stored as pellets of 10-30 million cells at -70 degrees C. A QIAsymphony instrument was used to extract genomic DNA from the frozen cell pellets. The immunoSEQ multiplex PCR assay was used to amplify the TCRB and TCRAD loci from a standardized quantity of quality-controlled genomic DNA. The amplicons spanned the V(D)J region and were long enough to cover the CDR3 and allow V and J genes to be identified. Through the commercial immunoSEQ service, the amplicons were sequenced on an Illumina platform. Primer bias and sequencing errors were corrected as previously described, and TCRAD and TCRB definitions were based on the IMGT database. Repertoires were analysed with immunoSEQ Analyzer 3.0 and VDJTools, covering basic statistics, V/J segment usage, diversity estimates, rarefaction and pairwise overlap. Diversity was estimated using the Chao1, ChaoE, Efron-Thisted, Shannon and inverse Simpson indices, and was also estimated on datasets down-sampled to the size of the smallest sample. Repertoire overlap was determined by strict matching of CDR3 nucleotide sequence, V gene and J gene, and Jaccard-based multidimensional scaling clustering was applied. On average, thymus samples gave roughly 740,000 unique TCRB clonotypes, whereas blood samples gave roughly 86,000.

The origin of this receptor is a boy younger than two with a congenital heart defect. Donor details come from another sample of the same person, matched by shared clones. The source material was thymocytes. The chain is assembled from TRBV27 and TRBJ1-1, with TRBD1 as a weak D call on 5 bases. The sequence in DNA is TGTGCCAGCAGTTTAAGGCAGGGTGGAGACACTGAAGCTTTCTTT. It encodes CASSLRQGGDTEAFF.